This T cell receptor (beta chain) came from a study of monozygotic twins with inflammatory bowel disease. Study-level points and caveats: Sharing of clonotypes with others was lower in IBD patients than in healthy twins, and this was especially so with disease activity. Patient-to-patient differences in immunosuppressive treatment may have added variability to the repertoires.

Blood was collected, 2 to 2.5 ml per donor. Regarding this clonotype: Its antigen is unknown.

Template switching added UMIs carrying a 6-nucleotide sample barcode. Reanalyzing the 5' RACE reads, TCRdb keeps one entry per CDR3 protein, without DNA. This sample's clone table lists under 200,000 distinct CDR3 sequences. The TCR comes from a human donor with ulcerative colitis or Crohn's disease, or a healthy co-twin of an affected twin (not recorded which). What was sequenced was blood.

The chain's CDR3 is CASSVLGYEQYF. The V call is TRBV5-1, the J call TRBJ2-7; TCRdb's D call of TRBD2 is untestable without DNA. This CDR3 is built from 12 residues. The germline CDR1 and CDR2 sequences are SGHRS and YFSETQ.